The 29 T cell receptor beta chains listed next were all sequenced from one sample in a study of shared clonotypes between healthy human individuals. Clones were sequenced by immunoSEQ multiplex PCR, and TCRdb holds only the in-frame ones, with some missing. The sample shows around 940,000 clones, more than 75% of them seen only once. Sequencing was performed on memory CD4+ T cells sorted from blood. The subset was: CD45RA-negative fraction. The receptors shown here come from a man aged 18 to 35 in good health.

V is TRBV2 and J is TRBJ2-6; the match to TRBD2 covers 7 bases. Germline values: CDR1 SNHLY, CDR2 FYNNEI. With 5 bases clipped from V and 4 bases from J, the junction kept 14 bases outside the gene matches. CDR3 size: 18 residues. CDR3 nucleotides: TGTGCCAGCAGTAGTCCGACTAGCTTATTAAAGGGGGCCAACGTCCTGACTTTC. Its protein is CASSSPTSLLKGANVLTF.

The chain carries TRBV5-1 and TRBJ1-6; D gene ambiguous. Trimming cost V 4 bases and J 11 bases, with 13 bases left between them. Germline loops: CDR1 SGHRS, CDR2 YFSETQ. CDR3 size: 13 residues. The CDR3 DNA follows: TGCGCCAGCAGCGCGACGGGAGTTCCACCCCTCCACTTT. It is translated as CASSATGVPPLHF.

About this clone: The sample carries other DNA sequences with the same CDR3. This chain uses TRBV10-1 with TRBJ2-7, with 10 bases fitting TRBD1. V trimming: 5 bases; J trimming: 2 bases; junction bases outside the gene matches: 3. Germline-derived CDR1 and CDR2 are WNHNN and SYGVQD (reference sequence). The CDR3 is made up of 14 amino acids. The CDR3 loop reads CASSRDRGPYEQYF. CDR3 sequence (DNA): TGCGCCAGCAGTAGGGACAGGGGTCCCTACGAGCAGTACTTC.

CDR3 coding DNA: TGTGCCAGCAGTTATACAGGGTCTAATTCACCCCTCCACTTT. Protein sequence: CASSYTGSNSPLHF. The chain is built from TRBV6-5 and TRBJ1-6; TRBD1 might be the D (6 bases). The CDR3 length is 14 residues. V shed 3 bases and J shed 6 bases, with 9 bases lying between them. In germline, CDR1 is MNHEY, CDR2 SVGAGI.

This chain uses TRBV7-2 with TRBJ2-2; 9 bases match TRBD2. V was pared by 4 bases and J by 7 bases, with 1 base of the junction left unmatched. This CDR3 is 13 amino acids long. Germline CDR1 is SGHTA and CDR2 is FQGNSA. As DNA, the CDR3 is TGTGCCAGCAGCTCGACTAGCGGCGGGGAGCTGTTTTTT. It encodes CASSSTSGGELFF.

The chain combines TRBV6-1 with TRBJ2-5, with D possibly being TRBD2 (6 bases). The germline gives CDR1 MNHNS, CDR2 SASEGT. The V end was cut by 7 bases, the J end by 5 bases, with 20 bases between. The length of the CDR3 is 15 residues. The DNA for the CDR3 is TGTGCCAGCAACATCTTAAGGGGACTGCAGGAGACCCAGTACTTC. Translated, it gives CASNILRGLQETQYF.

The V gene is TRBV29-1, the J gene TRBJ2-1; D not resolved. Germline values: CDR1 SQVTM, CDR2 ANQGSEA. V lost 7 bases, J lost 1 base, and 11 bases lay in between. The CDR3 has 13 residues. The CDR3 reads CSAQPFSYNEQFF. CDR3 sequence (DNA): TGCAGCGCCCAGCCGTTTTCCTACAATGAGCAGTTCTTC.

The chain has TRBV13 and TRBJ2-7; 14 positions match TRBD2. This CDR3 spans 16 amino acids. Germline lookup yields CDR1 PRHDT and CDR2 FYEKMQ (reference sequence). V trimming: 4 bases; J trimming: 5 bases; junction bases outside the gene matches: 7. The CDR3 loop reads CASSSPGLAGVNEQYF. In DNA, the CDR3 is TGTGCCAGCAGCTCGCCGGGACTAGCGGGAGTCAACGAGCAGTACTTC.

This chain connects TRBV5-4 to TRBJ1-6, with D perhaps matching TRBD1 (6 bases). V lost 6 bases, J lost 7 bases, and 11 bases lay in between. The CDR3 runs 13 residues. Germline V CDR1 and CDR2: SGHNT, YYREEE (reference sequence). CDR3 loop: CASNRELNSPLHF. As DNA, the CDR3 is TGTGCCAGCAACAGGGAGTTGAATTCACCCCTCCACTTT.

This sequence joins TRBV29-1 and TRBJ2-2; D might be TRBD2 (6 bases). The V end lost 4 bases, the J end lost 2 bases, and 14 bases lay between the germline ends. Germline loops: CDR1 SQVTM, CDR2 ANQGSEA. The CDR3 has 15 residues. The CDR3 loop reads CSVGRAGRNTGELFF. The CDR3 DNA reads TGCAGCGTTGGGAGGGCGGGGAGAAACACCGGGGAGCTGTTTTTT.

The chain uses TRBV2 and TRBJ2-7; no firm D call. Trimming stripped 7 bases from V and 5 bases from J, with 9 bases between. Looked up from germline, CDR1 is SNHLY and CDR2 is FYNNEI. This CDR3 comprises 11 residues. The CDR3: CASNLVHEQYF. The CDR3 bases are TGTGCCAGCAATCTAGTCCACGAGCAGTACTTC.

The chain has TRBV28 and TRBJ2-7, with 7 positions matching TRBD1. The CDR3 loop spans 18 amino acids. J was trimmed by 0 bases and V by 7 bases; bases with no gene match: 18. The germline V gene has CDR1 MDHEN and CDR2 SYDVKM. CDR3 region: CASTPGGSGQDGSYEQYF. The CDR3 DNA reads TGTGCCAGCACCCCAGGTGGGTCTGGACAGGACGGCTCCTACGAGCAGTACTTC.

Ten or more counts support this clone. Distinct nucleotide sequences in the sample also encode this CDR3. The J gene is TRBJ2-7, the V gene TRBV20-1, with D hard to call. The germline V and J ends were trimmed by 3 bases and 4 bases, with 7 bases remaining between them. The CDR3 length is 11 residues. CDR1 and CDR2 (germline): DFQATT, SNEGSKA (reference sequence). CDR3 in DNA: TGCAGTGCTAGGGTTGGGTACGAGCAGTACTTC. This codes for CSARVGYEQYF.

This clone was recorded only once. The rearrangement joins TRBV5-1 to TRBJ2-3, with D possibly being TRBD2 (6 bases). The CDR3 is 15 amino acids. Trimming removed 9 bases from V and 4 bases from J, with 21 bases in between. From germline, CDR1 is SGHRS and CDR2 YFSETQ. In DNA form, the CDR3 reads TGCGCCACCCGAATGAGTGGAAGGGAGGCAGATACGCAGTATTTT. It is translated as CATRMSGREADTQYF.

V is TRBV5-4 and J is TRBJ1-1; D is ambiguous. Between the trimmed V and J ends, which lost 0 bases and 1 base, there was a span of 10 bases. Germline V gene data show CDR1 as SGHNT and CDR2 as YYREEE (reference sequence). The CDR3 consists of 15 residues. In DNA form, the CDR3 reads TGTGCCAGCAGCTTGGGCGGGGATAAGAACACTGAAGCTTTCTTT. Protein sequence: CASSLGGDKNTEAFF.

This chain uses TRBV30 with TRBJ1-1; D gene ambiguous. The germline V and J ends were trimmed by 4 bases and 6 bases, with 12 bases remaining between them. Germline CDR1 and CDR2: GTSNPN and SVGIG (reference sequence). The CDR3 runs 12 residues. The CDR3 loop reads CAWNRLGSEAFF. The CDR3 nucleotides read TGTGCCTGGAATCGACTGGGGTCTGAAGCTTTCTTT.

The rearrangement uses TRBV5-4 and TRBJ2-2; unclear D gene. CDR1 is SGHNT and CDR2 is YYREEE in the germline V gene (reference sequence). This CDR3 comprises 15 residues. V was cut by 4 bases and J by 5 bases, with 15 bases left in between. The CDR3 is CASSHWGGMTGELFF. The CDR3 region has the DNA TGTGCCAGCAGCCATTGGGGTGGGATGACCGGGGAGCTGTTTTTT.

The chain is built from TRBV2 and TRBJ2-1; tentatively, D is TRBD2 (7 bases). The length of the CDR3 is 13 residues. Trimming stripped 6 bases from V and 8 bases from J, with 14 bases between. CDR1 and CDR2 (germline): SNHLY, FYNNEI. In DNA, the CDR3 is TGTGCCAGCAGGGGAGGGGGTTGGGATGAGCAGTTCTTC. Translated: CASRGGGWDEQFF.

V usage is TRBV6-5 and J usage is TRBJ1-2, with D tentatively TRBD1 (5 bases). Germline loops: CDR1 MNHEY, CDR2 SVGAGI. V lost 6 bases to trimming and J lost 3 bases, with 14 bases between them. There are 14 residues in the CDR3. The CDR3 nucleotides are TGTGCCAGCAGCCCGGACGGGGGACACTATGGCTACACCTTC. Amino acids: CASSPDGGHYGYTF.

The rearrangement joins TRBV10-3 to TRBJ2-5, with D maybe TRBD2 (6 bases). Germline loops: CDR1 ENHRY, CDR2 SYGVKD. This CDR3 contains 13 residues. With 6 bases removed from V and 4 bases from J, the gap between germline ends came to 12 bases. As DNA, the CDR3 is TGTGCCATCAGGTCGGGAGTTGGAGAGACCCAGTACTTC. It encodes CAIRSGVGETQYF.

This sequence joins TRBV19 and TRBJ1-1; TRBD1 agrees at 11 bases. Germline V gene sequence: CDR1 LNHDA, CDR2 SQIVND (reference sequence). This CDR3 is 13 amino acids long. V gave up 3 bases and J gave up 6 bases; unmatched junction bases: 0. CDR3 protein: CASSMGQGAEAFF. For the CDR3, the DNA is TGTGCCAGTAGTATGGGACAGGGGGCTGAAGCTTTCTTT.

This clone was detected only a few times. The J gene is TRBJ2-7, the V gene TRBV6-1, with TRBD2 matching 7 bases. Germline loops: CDR1 MNHNS, CDR2 SASEGT. The V segment lost 2 bases and the J segment 3 bases; nucleotides outside the gene matches: 4. The CDR3 loop spans 14 amino acids. Here the CDR3 DNA reads TGTGCCAGCAGTGAACCCGCTAGCGGCTACGAGCAGTACTTC. It encodes CASSEPASGYEQYF.

This clone was counted a single time. V is TRBV5-6 and J is TRBJ2-5, with 9 bases identical to TRBD1. V trimming: 2 bases; J trimming: 1 base; junction bases outside the gene matches: 9. The germline V gene has CDR1 SGHDT and CDR2 YYEEEE. The CDR3 sequence is 17 residues long. In DNA, the CDR3 is TGTGCCAGCAGCTTTTTCCGGGACAGGGCTTCCCAAGAGACCCAGTACTTC. This sequence encodes CASSFFRDRASQETQYF.

This clone was seen only a few times. V usage is TRBV10-3 and J usage is TRBJ1-2; D possibly corresponds to TRBD1 (5 bases). Trimming shortened V by 7 bases and J by 2 bases, and 8 bases separated the two germline ends. The CDR3 extends over 12 amino acids. The germline gives CDR1 ENHRY, CDR2 SYGVKD. The DNA for the CDR3 is TGTGCCATCAAGGACACGAACTATGGCTACACCTTC. Translation gives CAIKDTNYGYTF.

J is TRBJ2-5 and V is TRBV7-8; possible D gene TRBD1, 6 bases. V lost 2 bases and J lost 2, with 6 bases in between. The germline CDR1 and CDR2 sequences are SGHVS and FQNEAQ. The CDR3 runs to 13 residues. This CDR3 is CASSLRGQETQYF. CDR3 nucleotide sequence: TGTGCCAGCAGCTTAAGGGGGCAAGAGACCCAGTACTTC.

Worth noting for this clone: Relative to the germline gene, one junction end is altered; a read error may explain this. The V and J genes are TRBV7-7 and TRBJ2-6; D unresolved. The CDR3 runs to 14 residues. Germline values: CDR1 SSHAT, CDR2 FNYEAQ (reference sequence). The CDR3 DNA sequence: TGTGCTAGCAGCCCCAACTCTGGGGCCAACGTCCTGACTTTC. Translated: CASSPNSGANVLTF.

J is TRBJ1-1 and V is TRBV11-3; D remains unclear. Germline V CDR1 and CDR2: SGHNT, YENEEA. The CDR3 has 14 residues. The V gene lost 4 bases and the J gene lost 1 base, with 10 bases spanning the gap. The CDR3: CASSSRTGNTEAFF. The CDR3, as DNA: TGTGCCAGCAGCTCCCGGACTGGGAACACTGAAGCTTTCTTT.

V and J are TRBV5-1 and TRBJ2-1; TRBD2 matches at 10 bases. CDR1 and CDR2 (germline): SGHRS, YFSETQ. The J segment lost 4 bases and the V segment lost 4 bases, leaving 8 bases of the junction unmatched. The length of the CDR3 is 16 residues. CDR3 coding DNA: TGCGCCAGCAGCCTTAACGGACTAGCGGAATACAATGAGCAGTTCTTC. It translates to CASSLNGLAEYNEQFF.

The chain links TRBV30 to TRBJ2-5, with no clear D. This CDR3 contains 12 residues. The V and J ends lost 5 bases and 5 bases respectively, with 12 bases between them. The germline V gene encodes CDR1 GTSNPN and CDR2 SVGIG (reference sequence). CDR3 in amino acids: CAWGGYGETQYF. The CDR3 DNA sequence: TGTGCCTGGGGTGGGTACGGGGAGACCCAGTACTTC.